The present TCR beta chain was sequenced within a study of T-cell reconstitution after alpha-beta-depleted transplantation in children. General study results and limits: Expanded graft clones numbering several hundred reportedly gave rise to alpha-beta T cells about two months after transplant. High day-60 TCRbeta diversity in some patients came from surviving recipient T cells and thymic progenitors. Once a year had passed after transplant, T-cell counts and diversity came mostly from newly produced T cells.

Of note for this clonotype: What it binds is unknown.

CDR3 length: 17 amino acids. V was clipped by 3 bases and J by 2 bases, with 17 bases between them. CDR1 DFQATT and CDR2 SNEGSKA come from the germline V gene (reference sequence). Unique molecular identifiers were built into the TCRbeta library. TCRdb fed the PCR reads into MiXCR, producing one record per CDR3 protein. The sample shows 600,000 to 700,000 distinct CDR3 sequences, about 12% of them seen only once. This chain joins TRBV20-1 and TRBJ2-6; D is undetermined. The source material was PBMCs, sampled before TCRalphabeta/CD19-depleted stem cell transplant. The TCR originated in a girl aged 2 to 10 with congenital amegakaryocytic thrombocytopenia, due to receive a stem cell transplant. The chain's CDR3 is CSASRGAFGPGANVLTF. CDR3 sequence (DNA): TGCAGTGCTAGTCGCGGAGCTTTCGGGCCTGGGGCCAACGTCCTGACTTTC.